These 19 T cell receptor beta chains share one sample of origin, sequenced in a study of type 1 and type 2 diabetes patients. PCR was run on genomic DNA. A primer set of 30 forward and 13 reverse primers amplified the CDR3. TCRdb fed the multiplex PCR reads into MiXCR, producing one record per CDR3 protein. The sample contains 250,000 or so distinct CDR3 sequences, roughly 50% of which appear only once. What was sequenced was peripheral blood mononuclear cells (PBMCs). The receptors here all came from a man aged 18 to 29 with type 2 diabetes.

The V and J genes are TRBV6-2 or TRBV6-3 and TRBJ2-3; 7 nucleotides match TRBD1. This CDR3 is 15 amino acids long. Germline V gives CDR1 MNHEY, CDR2 SVGEGT. V dropped 6 bases and J dropped 8; count of bases not matched to a gene: 14. The CDR3 DNA reads as TGTGCCAGCAGCCATAGACAGGGAAGGGTTGGTACGCAGTATTTT. Translation: CASSHRQGRVGTQYF.

This clonotype was recorded many times. The V and J genes are TRBV24-1 and TRBJ2-7; D not resolved. The CDR3 consists of 11 residues. The germline V and J ends were trimmed by 0 bases and 6 bases, with 2 bases remaining between them. Germline lookup yields CDR1 KGHDR and CDR2 SFDVKD. CDR3 nucleotide sequence: TGTGCCACCAGTGATTTGTCCGAGCAGTACTTC. As protein: CATSDLSEQYF.

CDR3 amino acids: CASSQDGQAIMNTEAFF. The CDR3 DNA is TGTGCCAGCAGCCAAGATGGACAGGCCATCATGAACACTGAAGCTTTCTTT. The chain employs TRBV7-2 and TRBJ1-1; 7 bases line up with TRBD1. Losses at the gene ends were 5 bases for V and 0 bases for J; bases not matched to a gene: 12. CDR3 length: 17 residues. Germline V gene lookup returns CDR1 SGHTA and CDR2 FQGNSA.

The chain combines TRBV9 with TRBJ1-4; 8 bases align to TRBD1. V dropped 4 bases and J dropped 7; count of bases not matched to a gene: 12. The CDR3 has 16 amino acids. The germline CDR1 and CDR2 sequences are SGDLS and YYNGEE. CDR3 loop: CASSPKGQGQREKLFF. The CDR3 DNA follows: TGTGCCAGCAGCCCAAAAGGACAGGGTCAACGTGAAAAACTGTTTTTT.

V usage is TRBV7-2 and J usage is TRBJ1-1; a possible D gene is TRBD1 (6 bases). Between the trimmed V and J ends, which lost 5 bases and 1 base, there was a span of 11 bases. Germline V gene data show CDR1 as SGHTA and CDR2 as FQGNSA. This CDR3 has 14 amino acids. The DNA of the CDR3 is TGTGCCAGCAGCACCGGGACATCGAACACTGAAGCTTTCTTT. It specifies CASSTGTSNTEAFF.

Only a few counts were recorded for this clonotype. CDR3 residues: CASSPPLRTGTWEQYF. CDR3 nucleotide sequence: TGTGCCAGCAGTCCACCCCTCAGGACAGGGACCTGGGAGCAGTACTTC. The J gene is TRBJ2-7, the V gene TRBV25-1; 8 positions agree with TRBD1. Germline trimming cut 5 bases from V and 7 bases from J; bases unmatched to any gene: 16. Germline CDR1 and CDR2: MGHDK and SYGVNS. The CDR3 spans 16 residues.

V gene TRBV28 combines with J gene TRBJ1-2; D is undetermined. Trimming took 6 bases from V and 3 from J, leaving 14 bases between them. This CDR3 comprises 14 residues. Germline-derived CDR1 and CDR2 are MDHEN and SYDVKM. CDR3 sequence reads: CASRDWLKDYGYTF. The CDR3 DNA reads TGTGCCAGCAGAGACTGGTTGAAGGACTATGGCTACACCTTC.

In its sample, this clonotype was seen many times. This chain links TRBV15 with TRBJ2-5; D ambiguous. Germline V gene lookup returns CDR1 LNHNV and CDR2 YYDKDF (reference sequence). The CDR3 covers 13 residues. V was pared by 5 bases and J by 4 bases, with 11 bases between. CDR3 in amino acids: CATSRLLVETQYF. The CDR3 nucleotides read TGTGCCACCAGCCGATTGCTAGTAGAGACCCAGTACTTC.

This clonotype was detected a few times. This rearrangement joins TRBV20-1 to TRBJ2-7; no definite D call. The germline V gene encodes CDR1 DFQATT and CDR2 SNEGSKA (reference sequence). The CDR3 loop spans 10 amino acids. With 6 bases removed from V and 3 bases from J, the gap between germline ends came to 6 bases. The CDR3 loop reads CSAIYYEQYF. The CDR3 nucleotides are TGCAGTGCCATATACTACGAGCAGTACTTC.

The genes are TRBV20-1 and TRBJ2-1, with a weak D call TRBD2 (5 bases). CDR1 and CDR2 from the germline V gene are DFQATT and SNEGSKA (reference sequence). V dropped 4 bases and J dropped 4 bases, with 17 bases sitting between them. The CDR3 length is 15 residues. The CDR3 loop is CSAISGSSGYNEQFF. The CDR3 region has the DNA TGCAGTGCTATCTCGGGGAGTTCGGGGTACAATGAGCAGTTCTTC.

This clonotype was picked up a small number of times. V usage is TRBV14 and J usage is TRBJ1-5, with D perhaps matching TRBD1 (5 bases). Germline lookup yields CDR1 SGHDN and CDR2 FVKESK. The CDR3 consists of 15 residues. V lost 2 bases and J lost 0, with 8 bases in between. For the CDR3, the DNA is TGTGCCAGCAGCCAACAGGGATATAGCAATCAGCCCCAGCATTTT. This codes for CASSQQGYSNQPQHF.

The genes are TRBV15 and TRBJ2-1; D gene ambiguous. This CDR3 has 13 amino acids. CDR1 is LNHNV and CDR2 is YYDKDF in the germline V gene (reference sequence). Trimming shortened V by 5 bases and J by 5 bases, and 10 bases separated the two germline ends. The CDR3 region is CATSLYRNNEQFF. CDR3 bases: TGTGCCACCAGCTTATATAGAAACAATGAGCAGTTCTTC.

This clonotype was detected once. The J gene is TRBJ2-1, the V gene TRBV6-5; the match to TRBD2 covers 8 bases. V lost 6 bases to trimming and J lost 8 bases; unmatched junction nucleotides: 9. Germline assignment: CDR1 MNHEY and CDR2 SVGAGI. The CDR3 loop spans 14 amino acids. For the CDR3, the DNA is TGTGCCAGCAGAGGGACTAGGAGCACCCATGAGCAGTTCTTC. It specifies CASRGTRSTHEQFF.

This sequence joins TRBV7-2 and TRBJ2-3, with D perhaps matching TRBD1 or TRBD2 (5 bases each). The CDR3 runs to 14 residues. Trimming took 5 bases from V and 5 from J, leaving 14 bases between them. The germline CDR1 and CDR2 sequences are SGHTA and FQGNSA. The DNA of the CDR3 is TGTGCCAGCAGCCCTTTCACGGGGCTAGATACGCAGTATTTT. Its translation: CASSPFTGLDTQYF.

The chain links TRBV27 to TRBJ2-3; 14 bases are shared with TRBD2. The V and J ends lost 4 bases and 6 bases, in that order; junction bases with no gene match: 6. Germline loops: CDR1 MNHEY, CDR2 SMNVEV (reference sequence). The CDR3 has 16 residues. In DNA form, the CDR3 reads TGTGCCAGCAGTTCCAAGACTAGCGGGGGGGCGGATACGCAGTATTTT. Its protein is CASSSKTSGGADTQYF.

This clonotype was seen a single time. The chain is built from TRBV20-1 and TRBJ1-2; D unresolved. Germline-derived CDR1 and CDR2 are DFQATT and SNEGSKA (reference sequence). This CDR3 is built from 14 residues. The ends were cut back, 5 bases at V and 8 bases at J, with 21 bases in the middle. The CDR3 protein is CSARIQPGGKGYTF. The CDR3 DNA reads TGCAGTGCTCGGATCCAGCCGGGCGGGAAGGGCTACACCTTC.

This clonotype was seen a handful of times. V and J are TRBV7-9 and TRBJ2-7; 7 bases align to TRBD1. Looked up from germline, CDR1 is SEHNR and CDR2 is FQNEAQ (reference sequence). V lost 6 bases to trimming and J lost 0 bases; unmatched junction nucleotides: 8. The CDR3 loop spans 15 amino acids. The CDR3 DNA follows: TGTGCCAGCAGACGAACAGGGGCAACCTCCTACGAGCAGTACTTC. Its translation: CASRRTGATSYEQYF. Variable domain in full (rest from reference TRBV7-9 and TRBJ2-7): DTGVSQNPRHKITKRGQNVTFRCDPISEHNRLYWYRQTLGQGPEFLTYFQNEAQLEKSRLLSDRFSAERPKGSFSTLEIQRTEQGDSAMYLCASRRTGATSYEQYFGPGTRLTVT.

This clonotype was seen once. V and J are TRBV2 and TRBJ2-3; the match to TRBD1 covers 8 bases. Unmatched junction bases numbered 7, after V lost 10 bases and J lost 1 base. CDR1 SNHLY and CDR2 FYNNEI come from the germline V gene. The CDR3 is made up of 14 amino acids. Written as DNA, the CDR3 is TGTGCCACCCGACAGGGGTGGGGCACAGATACGCAGTATTTT. Amino acid sequence: CATRQGWGTDTQYF. The full variable domain, rest sourced from reference TRBV2 and TRBJ2-3, is EPEVTQTPSHQVTQMGQEVILRCVPISNHLYFYWYRQILGQKVEFLVSFYNNEISEKSEIFDDQFSVERPDGSNFTLKIRSTKLEDSAMYFCATRQGWGTDTQYFGPGTRLTVL.

A note on this clonotype: This may stem from a read error, because a much larger clone lies one nucleotide away. This chain joins TRBV15 and TRBJ2-5, with D hard to call. The CDR3 extends over 14 amino acids. Trimming removed 1 base at V and 1 base at J, with 7 bases between. Germline V gives CDR1 LNHNV, CDR2 YYDKDF (reference sequence). CDR3 loop: CATSRGGCQETQYF. The CDR3 coding sequence is TGTGCCACCAGCAGAGGTGGGTGCCAAGAGACCCAGTACTTC.